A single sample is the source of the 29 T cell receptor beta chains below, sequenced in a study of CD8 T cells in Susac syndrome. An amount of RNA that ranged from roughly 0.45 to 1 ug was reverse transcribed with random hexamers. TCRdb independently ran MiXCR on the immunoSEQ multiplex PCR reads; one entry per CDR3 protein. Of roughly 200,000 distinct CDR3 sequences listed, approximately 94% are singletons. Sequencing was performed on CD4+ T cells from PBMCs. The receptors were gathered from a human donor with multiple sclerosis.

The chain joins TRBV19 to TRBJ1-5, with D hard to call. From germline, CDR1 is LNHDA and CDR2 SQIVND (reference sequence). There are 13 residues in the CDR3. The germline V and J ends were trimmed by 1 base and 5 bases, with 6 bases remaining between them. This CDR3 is CASSIGRDQPQHF. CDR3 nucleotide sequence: TGTGCCAGTAGTATAGGTAGAGATCAGCCCCAGCATTTT.

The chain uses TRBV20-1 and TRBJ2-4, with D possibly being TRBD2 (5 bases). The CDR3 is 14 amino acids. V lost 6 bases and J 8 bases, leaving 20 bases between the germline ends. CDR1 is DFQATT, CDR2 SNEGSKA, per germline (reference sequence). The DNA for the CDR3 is TGCAGTGCCTCCCCCGTGGAGGCTTGGCACATTCAGTACTTC. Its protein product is CSASPVEAWHIQYF.

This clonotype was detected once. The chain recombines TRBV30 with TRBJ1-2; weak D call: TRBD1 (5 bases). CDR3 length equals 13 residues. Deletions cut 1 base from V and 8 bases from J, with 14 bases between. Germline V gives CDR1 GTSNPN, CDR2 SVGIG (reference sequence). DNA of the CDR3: TGTGCCTGGAGTGGTGATAGGAGGGGCGGCTACACCTTC. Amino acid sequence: CAWSGDRRGGYTF.

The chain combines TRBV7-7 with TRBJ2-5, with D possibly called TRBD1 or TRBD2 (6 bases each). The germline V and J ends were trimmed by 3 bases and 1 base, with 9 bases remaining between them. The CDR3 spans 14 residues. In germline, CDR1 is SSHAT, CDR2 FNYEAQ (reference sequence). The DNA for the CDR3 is TGTGCCAGCAGCTTCGGGGGCCCCCAAGAGACCCAGTACTTC. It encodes CASSFGGPQETQYF.

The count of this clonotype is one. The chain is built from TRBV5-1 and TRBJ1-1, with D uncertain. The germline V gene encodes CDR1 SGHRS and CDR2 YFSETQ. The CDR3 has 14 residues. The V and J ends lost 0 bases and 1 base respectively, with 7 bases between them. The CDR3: CASSLVAQNTEAFF. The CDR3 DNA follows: TGCGCCAGCAGCTTGGTCGCCCAGAACACTGAAGCTTTCTTT.

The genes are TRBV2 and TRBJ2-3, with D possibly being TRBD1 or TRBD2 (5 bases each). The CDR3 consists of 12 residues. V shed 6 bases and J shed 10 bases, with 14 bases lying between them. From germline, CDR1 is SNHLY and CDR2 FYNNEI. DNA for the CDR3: TGTGCCAGCAGACCTCCGGGACGTTCGCAGTATTTT. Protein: CASRPPGRSQYF.

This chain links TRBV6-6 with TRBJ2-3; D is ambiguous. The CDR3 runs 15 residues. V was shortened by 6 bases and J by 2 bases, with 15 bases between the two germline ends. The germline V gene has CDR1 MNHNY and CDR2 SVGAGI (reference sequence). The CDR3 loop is CASRKGSPYTDTQYF. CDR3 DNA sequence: TGTGCCAGCAGAAAGGGCTCGCCTTACACAGATACGCAGTATTTT.

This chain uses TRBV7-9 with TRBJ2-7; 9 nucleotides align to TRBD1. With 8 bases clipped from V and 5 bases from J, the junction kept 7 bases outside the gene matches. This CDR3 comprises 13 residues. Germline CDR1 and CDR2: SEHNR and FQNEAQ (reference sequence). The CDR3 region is CASYPGQGNEQYF. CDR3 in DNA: TGTGCCAGCTACCCGGGACAGGGTAACGAGCAGTACTTC.

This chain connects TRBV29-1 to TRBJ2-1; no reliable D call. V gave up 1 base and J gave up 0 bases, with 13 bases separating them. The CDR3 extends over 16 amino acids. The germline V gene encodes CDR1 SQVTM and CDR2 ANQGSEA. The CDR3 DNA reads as TGCAGCGTTGAAGGGTACACAGAGAGCTCCTACAATGAGCAGTTCTTC. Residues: CSVEGYTESSYNEQFF.

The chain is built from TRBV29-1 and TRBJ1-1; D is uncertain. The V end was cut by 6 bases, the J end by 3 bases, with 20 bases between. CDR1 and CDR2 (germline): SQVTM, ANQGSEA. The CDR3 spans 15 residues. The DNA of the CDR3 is TGCAGCGTCGATCCCACAATCGGCGGGGACACTGAAGCTTTCTTT. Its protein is CSVDPTIGGDTEAFF.

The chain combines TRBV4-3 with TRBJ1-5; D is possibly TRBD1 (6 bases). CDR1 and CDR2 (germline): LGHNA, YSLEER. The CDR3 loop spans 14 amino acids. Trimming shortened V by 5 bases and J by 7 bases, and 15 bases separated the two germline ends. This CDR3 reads CASSGRDIQQPQHF. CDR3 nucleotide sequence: TGCGCCAGCAGCGGCCGGGACATACAGCAGCCCCAGCATTTT.

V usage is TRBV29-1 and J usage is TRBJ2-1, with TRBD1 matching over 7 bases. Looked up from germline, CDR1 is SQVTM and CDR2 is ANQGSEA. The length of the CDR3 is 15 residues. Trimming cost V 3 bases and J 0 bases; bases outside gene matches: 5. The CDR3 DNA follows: TGCAGCGTTGAGACAGGGCCCAGCTCCTACAATGAGCAGTTCTTC. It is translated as CSVETGPSSYNEQFF.

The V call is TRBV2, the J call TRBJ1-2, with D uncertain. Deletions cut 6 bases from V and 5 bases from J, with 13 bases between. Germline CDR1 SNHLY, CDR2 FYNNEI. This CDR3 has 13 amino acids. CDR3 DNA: TGTGCCAGCAGCTCGGCGGGCACGTATGGCTACACCTTC. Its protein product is CASSSAGTYGYTF.

CDR3 sequence reads: CASSQADSNSPLHF. The CDR3 DNA follows: TGTGCCAGCAGCCAAGCCGACAGTAATTCACCCCTCCACTTT. This chain joins TRBV3-1 and TRBJ1-6, with D perhaps matching TRBD1 (5 bases). Germline V gene sequence: CDR1 LGHDT, CDR2 YNNKEL (reference sequence). V was trimmed by 1 base and J by 6 bases, leaving 7 bases between them. The CDR3 has 14 residues. The variable domain in full, with the rest retrieved from reference TRBV3-1 and TRBJ1-6, is DTAVSQTPKYLVTQMGNDKSIKCEQNLGHDTMYWYKQDSKKFLKIMFSYNNKELIINETVPNRFSPKSPDKAHLNLHINSLELGDSAVYFCASSQADSNSPLHFGNGTRLTVT.

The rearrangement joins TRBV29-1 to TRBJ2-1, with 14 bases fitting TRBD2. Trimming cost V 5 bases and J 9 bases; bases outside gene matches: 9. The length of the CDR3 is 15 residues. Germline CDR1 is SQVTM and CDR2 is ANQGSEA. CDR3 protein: CSVPRLAGGPGEQFF. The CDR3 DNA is TGCAGCGTTCCCCGACTAGCGGGGGGGCCGGGTGAGCAGTTCTTC.

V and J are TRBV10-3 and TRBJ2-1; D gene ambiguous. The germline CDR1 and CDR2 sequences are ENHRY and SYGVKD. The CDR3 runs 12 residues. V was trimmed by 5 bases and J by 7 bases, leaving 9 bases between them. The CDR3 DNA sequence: TGTGCCATCAGTAGGCAGTTGAATGAGCAGTTCTTC. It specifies CAISRQLNEQFF.

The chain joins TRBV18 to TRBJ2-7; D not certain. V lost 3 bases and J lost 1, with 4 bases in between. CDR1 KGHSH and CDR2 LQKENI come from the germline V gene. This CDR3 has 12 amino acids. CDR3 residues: CASSPESYEQYF. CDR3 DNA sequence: TGTGCCAGCTCACCTGAATCCTACGAGCAGTACTTC. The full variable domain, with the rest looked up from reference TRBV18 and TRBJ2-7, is NAGVMQNPRHLVRRRGQEARLRCSPMKGHSHVYWYRQLPEEGLKFMVYLQKENIIDESGMPKERFSAEFPKEGPSILRIQQVVRGDSAAYFCASSPESYEQYFGPGTRLTVT.

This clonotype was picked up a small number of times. For the CDR3, the DNA is TGTGCCTGGAGTTTGGGGACAGGGTTCTACGAGCAGTACTTC. Translation gives CAWSLGTGFYEQYF. The rearrangement links TRBV30 to TRBJ2-7, with 9 bases aligning to TRBD1. CDR1 and CDR2 from the germline V gene are GTSNPN and SVGIG (reference sequence). J gave up 3 bases and V 2 bases, and 5 bases lay outside the gene matches. The CDR3 runs 14 residues.

The CDR3 here is CASSLEGGQTLSYTF. CDR3 nucleotides: TGCGCCAGCAGCTTGGAAGGGGGACAGACACTTAGCTACACCTTC. The chain joins TRBV5-1 to TRBJ1-2, with 7 nucleotides matching TRBD1. J was trimmed by 9 bases and V by 0 bases; bases with no gene match: 11. The germline V gene encodes CDR1 SGHRS and CDR2 YFSETQ. The length of the CDR3 is 15 residues.

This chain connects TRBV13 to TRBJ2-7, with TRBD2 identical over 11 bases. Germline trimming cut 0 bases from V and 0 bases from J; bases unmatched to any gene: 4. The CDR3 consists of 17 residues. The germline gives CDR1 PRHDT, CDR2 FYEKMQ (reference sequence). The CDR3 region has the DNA TGTGCCAGCAGCTTAGGGCCGGGACTAGCGGACTCCTACGAGCAGTACTTC. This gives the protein CASSLGPGLADSYEQYF.

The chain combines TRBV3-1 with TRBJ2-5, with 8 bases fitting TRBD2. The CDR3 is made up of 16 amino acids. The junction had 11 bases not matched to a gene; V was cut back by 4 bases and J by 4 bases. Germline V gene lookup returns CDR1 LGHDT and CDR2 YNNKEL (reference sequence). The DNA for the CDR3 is TGTGCCAGCAGCCTGACTCCGGGACTAGGTGGAGAGACCCAGTACTTC. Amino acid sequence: CASSLTPGLGGETQYF.

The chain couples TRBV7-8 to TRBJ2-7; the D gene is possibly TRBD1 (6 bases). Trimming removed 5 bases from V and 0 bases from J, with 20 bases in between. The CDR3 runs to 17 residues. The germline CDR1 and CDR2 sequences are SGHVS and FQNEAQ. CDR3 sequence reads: CASSLSVGQISSYEQYF. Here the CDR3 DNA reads TGTGCCAGCAGCCTCTCAGTAGGACAGATCAGCTCCTACGAGCAGTACTTC.

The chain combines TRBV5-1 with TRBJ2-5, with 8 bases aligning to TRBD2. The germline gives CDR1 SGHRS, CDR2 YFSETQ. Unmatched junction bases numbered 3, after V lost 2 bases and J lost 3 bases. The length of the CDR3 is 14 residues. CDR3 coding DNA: TGCGCCAGCAGCTTCCTAGCGGGTGAAGAGACCCAGTACTTC. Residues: CASSFLAGEETQYF.

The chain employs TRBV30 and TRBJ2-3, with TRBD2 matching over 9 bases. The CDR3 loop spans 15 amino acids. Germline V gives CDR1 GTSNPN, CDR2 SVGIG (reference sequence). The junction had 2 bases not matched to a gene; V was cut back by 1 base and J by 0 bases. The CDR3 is CAWSALAGSTDTQYF. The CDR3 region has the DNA TGTGCCTGGAGTGCCCTAGCGGGAAGCACAGATACGCAGTATTTT.

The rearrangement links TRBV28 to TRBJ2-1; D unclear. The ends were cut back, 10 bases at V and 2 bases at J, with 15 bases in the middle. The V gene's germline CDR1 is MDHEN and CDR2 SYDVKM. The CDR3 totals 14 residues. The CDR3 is CATTRIGPYNEQFF. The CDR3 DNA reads TGTGCCACCACCCGCATTGGGCCCTACAATGAGCAGTTCTTC.

The CDR3 nucleotides are TGTGCCAGCAGCTTAGACCCTAGCGGGGGGCTTACCTACGAGCAGTACTTC. Residues: CASSLDPSGGLTYEQYF. V gene TRBV7-2 combines with J gene TRBJ2-7; TRBD2 agrees at 11 bases. The V segment lost 1 base and the J segment 2 bases; nucleotides outside the gene matches: 7. Germline V CDR1 and CDR2: SGHTA, FQGNSA. The CDR3 runs 17 residues.

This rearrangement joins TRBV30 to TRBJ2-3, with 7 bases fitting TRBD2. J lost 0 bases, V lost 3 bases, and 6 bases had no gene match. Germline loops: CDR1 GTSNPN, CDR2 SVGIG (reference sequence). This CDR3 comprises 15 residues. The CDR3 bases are TGTGCCTGGAGGATAAGCGGGGCGAGCACAGATACGCAGTATTTT. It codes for CAWRISGASTDTQYF. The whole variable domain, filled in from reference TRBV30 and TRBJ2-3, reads SQTIHQWPATLVQPVGSPLSLECTVEGTSNPNLYWYRQAAGRGLQLLFYSVGIGQISSEVPQNLSASRPQDRQFILSSKKLLLSDSGFYLCAWRISGASTDTQYFGPGTRLTVL.

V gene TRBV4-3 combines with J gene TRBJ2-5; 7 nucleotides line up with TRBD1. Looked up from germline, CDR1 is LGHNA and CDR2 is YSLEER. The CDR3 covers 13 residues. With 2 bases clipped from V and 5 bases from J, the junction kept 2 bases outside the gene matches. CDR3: CASSQKQGETQYF. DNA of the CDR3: TGCGCCAGCAGCCAAAAACAGGGGGAGACCCAGTACTTC.

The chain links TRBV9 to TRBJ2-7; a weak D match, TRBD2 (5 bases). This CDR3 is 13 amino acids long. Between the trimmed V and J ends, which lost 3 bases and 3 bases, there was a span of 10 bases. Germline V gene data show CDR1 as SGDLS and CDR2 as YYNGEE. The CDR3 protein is CASSAGLNYEQYF. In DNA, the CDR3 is TGTGCCAGCAGCGCAGGACTGAACTACGAGCAGTACTTC. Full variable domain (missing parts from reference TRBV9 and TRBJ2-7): DSGVTQTPKHLITATGQRVTLRCSPRSGDLSVYWYQQSLDQGLQFLIQYYNGEERAKGNILERFSAQQFPDLHSELNLSSLELGDSALYFCASSAGLNYEQYFGPGTRLTVT.